Listed below are T cell receptor beta chains from one sample, sequenced in a study of CD8+ T cells in alopecia areata. Produced via immunoSEQ multiplex PCR; TCRdb's table is partial and in-frame only. Counted here are about 290,000 clones, roughly 64% occurring once; the ten biggest clones make up over 1.5%. This sample comprised CD4+ T cells sorted from blood, obtained at week 24, from a patient treated with tofacitinib. All receptors derive from a human donor with alopecia areata. Each CDR3 is given with its conserved first and last residue. The D gene is left open where the match is weak. The listing skips clone size in some rows; elsewhere it reads once, few, many or a size class.

TRBV6-1	-	TRBJ1-2	-	CASGDGVGYGYTF	TGTGCCAGCGGTGACGGGGTGGGGTATGGCTACACCTTC
TRBV28	-	TRBJ1-6	-	CASRPHNSPLHF	TGTGCCAGCAGGCCCCATAATTCACCCCTCCACTTT
TRBV5-1	-	TRBJ2-5	-	CASVEEGEETQYF	TGCGCCAGCGTCGAGGAGGGAGAGGAGACCCAGTACTTC
TRBV15	-	TRBJ2-7	few	CATSRDWLGGQYF	TGTGCCACCAGCAGAGATTGGCTTGGGGGCCAGTACTTC
TRBV12-5	-	TRBJ1-2	-	CASGYGTVYGYTF	TGTGCTAGTGGATACGGGACCGTCTATGGCTACACCTTC
TRBV27	TRBD1	TRBJ2-1	-	CASSSTGSSYNEQFF	TGTGCCAGCAGTTCGACAGGGAGTTCCTACAATGAGCAGTTCTTC
TRBV5-4	TRBD1	TRBJ1-1	-	CASSLGTVRLNTEAFF	TGTGCCAGCAGCTTAGGGACAGTAAGACTGAACACTGAAGCTTTCTTT
TRBV2	-	TRBJ2-5	once	CASTHSHSPETQYF	TGTGCCAGCACGCATTCGCACAGTCCGGAGACCCAGTACTTC
TRBV29-1	-	TRBJ1-4	-	CSGFGSNEKLFF	TGCAGCGGATTCGGCAGTAATGAAAAACTGTTTTTT
TRBV29-1	TRBD1	TRBJ1-2	-	CSVYRGGGMNGYTF	TGCAGCGTTTACCGAGGGGGCGGGATGAATGGCTACACCTTC
TRBV2	TRBD1	TRBJ1-2	-	CASSRDSSNYGYTF	TGTGCCAGTAGCCGGGACAGCTCTAACTATGGCTACACCTTC
TRBV29-1	-	TRBJ2-7	few	CSVEEGTYEQYF	TGCAGCGTTGAGGAGGGCACCTACGAGCAGTACTTC
TRBV4-1	-	TRBJ1-5	few	CASSQVARNQPQHF	TGCGCCAGCAGCCAAGTGGCACGAAATCAGCCCCAGCATTTT
TRBV5-1	-	TRBJ2-5	-	CASSLSQRVQETQYF	TGCGCCAGCAGCTTGTCCCAGCGGGTCCAAGAGACCCAGTACTTC
TRBV29-1	TRBD2	TRBJ2-3	-	CSVVSTSGGDGTQYF	TGCAGCGTTGTTAGTACTAGCGGGGGGGATGGTACGCAGTATTTT
TRBV11-2	TRBD1	TRBJ2-5	-	CASSIYQGAKGKTQYF	TGTGCCAGCAGTATCTATCAGGGGGCCAAGGGAAAGACCCAGTACTTC
TRBV9	TRBD1	TRBJ2-2	-	CASTDRDRTGELFF	TGTGCCAGCACCGACAGGGATCGGACCGGGGAGCTGTTTTTT
TRBV19	-	TRBJ1-2	few	CASTPGGYSGYTF	TGTGCCAGTACCCCGGGCGGGTATAGTGGCTACACCTTC
TRBV21-1	-	TRBJ2-7	-	CASSKGKGKVPTSFYEQYF	TGTGCCAGCAGCAAAGGGAAAGGGAAGGTCCCGACCTCCTTCTACGAGCAGTACTTC
TRBV30	-	TRBJ1-6	-	CAWSVGSDNSPLHF	TGTGCCTGGAGTGTAGGTTCCGATAATTCACCCCTCCACTTT
TRBV7-9	-	TRBJ2-5	-	CASSSEETQYF	TGTGCCAGCAGCTCCGAGGAGACCCAGTACTTC
TRBV27	-	TRBJ2-2	medium-sized	CASKQVANTGELFF	TGTGCCAGCAAGCAGGTCGCGAACACCGGGGAGCTGTTTTTT
TRBV6-5	-	TRBJ1-2	-	CASSPRTRLDDTF	TGTGCCAGCAGTCCCAGGACGAGGTTAGATGACACCTTC
TRBV30	TRBD1	TRBJ1-6	-	CAWSGGQAFNSPLHF	TGTGCCTGGAGTGGGGGACAGGCCTTTAATTCACCCCTCCACTTT
TRBV20-1	-	TRBJ2-5	-	CSASQQEAQYF	TGCAGTGCTAGCCAGCAAGAGGCCCAGTACTTC
TRBV28	-	TRBJ1-5	-	CASSLGGRAKAQHF	TGTGCCAGCAGTTTAGGGGGACGCGCTAAGGCCCAGCATTTT
TRBV23-1	-	TRBJ2-2	-	CASSASGTGELFF	TGCGCCAGCAGTGCTAGTGGCACCGGGGAGCTGTTTTTT
TRBV6-5	-	TRBJ1-5	-	CASSPRVDNQPQHF	TGTGCCAGCAGTCCCAGGGTTGACAATCAGCCCCAGCATTTT
TRBV7-2	TRBD1	TRBJ1-1	-	CASSYADRTGGTEAFF	TGTGCCAGCAGCTATGCGGACAGGACCGGGGGCACTGAAGCTTTCTTT
TRBV7-2	-	TRBJ1-5	-	CAGPKTVLYSNQPQHF	TGTGCCGGCCCGAAGACAGTCTTGTATAGCAATCAGCCCCAGCATTTT
TRBV6-5	-	TRBJ2-5	once	CASSYVQGGGTQYF	TGTGCCAGCAGTTACGTCCAGGGGGGAGGGACCCAGTACTTC
TRBV11-3	-	TRBJ2-1	-	CASSLGPGNNEQFF	TGTGCCAGCAGCTTAGGGCCAGGCAACAATGAGCAGTTCTTC
TRBV29-1	-	TRBJ2-3	-	CSVAQVLNTDTQYF	TGCAGCGTGGCTCAGGTCCTTAATACAGATACGCAGTATTTT
TRBV5-4	-	TRBJ2-5	-	CASTQGIGETQYF	TGTGCCAGCACCCAGGGGATTGGGGAGACCCAGTACTTC
TRBV5-1	TRBD1	TRBJ2-4	-	CASSFTGGSIQYF	TGCGCCAGCAGCTTTACAGGGGGAAGCATTCAGTACTTC
TRBV6-1	-	TRBJ1-5	-	CASSTRMGNQPQHF	TGTGCCAGCAGTACTAGGATGGGCAATCAGCCCCAGCATTTT
TRBV2	-	TRBJ1-1	few	CASMRTEAFF	TGTGCCAGCATGAGGACTGAAGCTTTCTTT
TRBV4-3	TRBD1	TRBJ1-6	-	CASSQVFRDSHSPLHF	TGCGCCAGCAGCCAAGTCTTCCGGGACAGCCATTCACCCCTCCACTTT
TRBV29-1	-	TRBJ2-3	few	CSVELTADTQYF	TGCAGCGTTGAGTTGACTGCAGATACGCAGTATTTT
TRBV29-1	-	TRBJ2-3	few	CSVEATDREGTQYF	TGCAGCGTTGAAGCCACGGACAGGGAGGGTACGCAGTATTTT
TRBV4-2	-	TRBJ1-4	-	CASSQDKGEKLFF	TGTGCCAGCAGCCAAGATAAGGGAGAAAAACTGTTTTTT
TRBV4-2	TRBD2	TRBJ2-7	-	CASSHGLAGTYEQYF	TGTGCCAGCAGCCACGGACTAGCGGGGACCTACGAGCAGTACTTC
TRBV4-3	TRBD1	TRBJ2-2	-	CASSQDGTVGELFF	TGCGCCAGCAGCCAGGACGGGACAGTCGGGGAGCTGTTTTTT
TRBV5-6	-	TRBJ1-5	-	CASSAAGNQPQHF	TGTGCCAGCAGCGCCGCAGGTAATCAGCCCCAGCATTTT
TRBV7-8	-	TRBJ1-1	few	CASSLTMGNTEAFF	TGTGCCAGCAGCCTAACAATGGGGAACACTGAAGCTTTCTTT
TRBV19	-	TRBJ2-6	few	CASKPDSGANVLTF	TGTGCCAGTAAACCAGACTCTGGGGCCAACGTCCTGACTTTC
TRBV2	-	TRBJ2-3	-	CASRDRSTDTQYF	TGTGCCAGCAGGGACAGATCCACAGATACGCAGTATTTT
TRBV23-1	-	TRBJ1-4	-	CASSRTTNEKLFF	TGCGCCAGCAGTCGTACAACTAATGAAAAACTGTTTTTT